These 24 T cell receptor beta chains were sequenced from one sample in a study of vaccination effects on CD4 cells after COVID-19. Here immunoSEQ multiplex PCR was the method, and the copy in TCRdb shows in-frame clones only, minus some. The sample consists of more than 60,000 clones, around 69% of them appearing once. It was after approximately 10 days of culture that CD4+ T cells were isolated. Either the mRNA-1273 or the BNT162b2 vaccine was given to participants as two doses. Which antigens these TCRs recognize remains unknown. The sequences come from CD4+ T cells from PBMCs cultured without peptide, collected after COVID-19 vaccination. These receptors came from a human donor who received a COVID-19 vaccine.

This clone was recorded a few times. This chain joins TRBV7-3 and TRBJ2-1; no clear D gene. This CDR3 has 13 residues. CDR1 and CDR2 from the germline V gene are SGHTA and FQGTGA. V was clipped by 0 bases and J by 10 bases, with 10 bases between them. CDR3 DNA: TGTGCCAGCAGCTTAACCGGGTTGTCGGAGCAGTTCTTC. It codes for CASSLTGLSEQFF.

This clone came up a few times. The V gene is TRBV19, the J gene TRBJ1-1; D may be TRBD1 (5 bases). V dropped 4 bases and J dropped 2 bases, with 17 bases sitting between them. The CDR3 extends over 16 amino acids. Germline V gene lookup returns CDR1 LNHDA and CDR2 SQIVND (reference sequence). The CDR3 region is CASSRDGHVTNTEAFF. Written as DNA, the CDR3 is TGTGCCAGTAGTAGGGACGGACATGTTACTAACACTGAAGCTTTCTTT. Supplemented by reference TRBV19 and TRBJ1-1, the full variable domain reads DGGITQSPKYLFRKEGQNVTLSCEQNLNHDAMYWYRQDPGQGLRLIYYSQIVNDFQKGDIAEGYSVSREKKESFPLTVTSAQKNPTAFYLCASSRDGHVTNTEAFFGQGTRLTVV.

This clone was seen a handful of times. V gene TRBV30 combines with J gene TRBJ2-7, with D possibly TRBD1 on 6 matching bases. This CDR3 is built from 15 residues. The germline V and J ends were trimmed by 2 bases and 2 bases, with 16 bases remaining between them. Germline V gene data show CDR1 as GTSNPN and CDR2 as SVGIG (reference sequence). CDR3: CAWSQAGTNTYEQYV. The CDR3 bases are TGTGCCTGGAGTCAAGCCGGGACAAACACCTACGAGCAGTACGTC.

This clone was observed a few times. The chain is built from TRBV14 and TRBJ2-2; 8 positions agree with TRBD1. J gave up 2 bases and V 6 bases, and 5 bases lay outside the gene matches. From germline, CDR1 is SGHDN and CDR2 FVKESK. The CDR3 length is 15 residues. The CDR3 region has the DNA TGTGCCAGCAGATACCAGGGGGCTAACACCGGGGAGCTGTTTTTT. Protein: CASRYQGANTGELFF.

There are a few counts of this clone. The V call is TRBV5-4, the J call TRBJ1-2; TRBD1 matches 9 bases. There are 14 residues in the CDR3. J gave up 9 bases and V 0 bases, and 6 bases lay outside the gene matches. Germline V CDR1 and CDR2: SGHNT, YYREEE (reference sequence). The CDR3 sequence is CASSLVGTGMRYTF. CDR3 nucleotide sequence: TGTGCCAGCAGCTTGGTCGGGACAGGGATGCGCTACACCTTC. The variable domain in full, with the rest retrieved from reference TRBV5-4 and TRBJ1-2, is ETGVTQSPTHLIKTRGQQVTLRCSSQSGHNTVSWYQQALGQGPQFIFQYYREEENGRGNFPPRFSGLQFPNYSSELNVNALELDDSALYLCASSLVGTGMRYTFGSGTRLTVV.

This chain joins TRBV27 and TRBJ1-2, with D hard to call. The CDR3 loop spans 15 amino acids. V was cut by 4 bases and J by 2 bases, with 14 bases left in between. CDR1 and CDR2 from the germline V gene are MNHEY and SMNVEV (reference sequence). CDR3 sequence reads: CASSWSAGRNYGYTF. As DNA, the CDR3 is TGTGCCAGCAGTTGGTCGGCTGGTAGGAACTATGGCTACACCTTC.

A few counts support this clone. CDR3 sequence: CASSSTTYGTGELFF. DNA of the CDR3: TGTGCCAGCAGCTCAACCACGTACGGAACCGGGGAGCTGTTTTTT. V and J are TRBV7-8 and TRBJ2-2; D call uncertain. Per the germline V gene, CDR1 is SGHVS and CDR2 is FQNEAQ. V was pared by 4 bases and J by 5 bases, with 14 bases between. This CDR3 region has 15 residues.

The J gene is TRBJ2-5, the V gene TRBV6-5, with D possibly matching TRBD1 (5 bases). Germline CDR1 is MNHEY and CDR2 is SVGAGI. V was clipped by 5 bases and J by 5 bases, with 12 bases between them. This CDR3 has 13 amino acids. CDR3 in amino acids: CASSQGQRETQYF. DNA of the CDR3: TGTGCCAGCAGTCAGGGCCAAAGGGAGACCCAGTACTTC.

CDR3 sequence: CASSKEIRGPSGNTIYF. CDR3 in DNA: TGTGCCAGCAGCAAAGAGATCCGGGGACCCTCTGGAAACACCATATATTTT. This sequence joins TRBV21-1 and TRBJ1-3. TRBV21-1 is termed a pseudogene. The CDR3 sequence is 17 residues long.

Here the CDR3 DNA reads TGTGCCAGCAGCAGGGGGAAGCGGGAGCAGTTCTTC. The encoded protein is CASSRGKREQFF. This chain uses TRBV12-3 or TRBV12-4 with TRBJ2-1; 7 bases fit TRBD1. The CDR3 has 12 amino acids. V was pared by 6 bases and J by 10 bases, with 6 bases of the junction left unmatched.

This chain links TRBV9 with TRBJ1-6, with D perhaps TRBD1 (6 bases). This CDR3 comprises 16 residues. V lost 0 bases to trimming and J lost 1 base, with 8 bases between them. Germline-derived CDR1 and CDR2 are SGDLS and YYNGEE. CDR3 nucleotides: TGTGCCAGCAGCGTAGCTGGACAGTCCTATAATTCACCCCTCCACTTT. Translation: CASSVAGQSYNSPLHF.

CDR3 nucleotides: TGTGCCAGTAGGAGGGGCAGGGTTGAGGCTGAAGCTTTCTTT. This translates into CASRRGRVEAEAFF. The chain has TRBV19 and TRBJ1-1; the D gene is possibly TRBD1 (5 bases). Trimming stripped 6 bases from V and 6 bases from J, with 17 bases between. The germline CDR1 and CDR2 sequences are LNHDA and SQIVND (reference sequence). There are 14 residues in the CDR3.

A few counts support this clone. The chain couples TRBV30 to TRBJ1-1; TRBD1 is a possible D gene (5 bases). CDR1 and CDR2 from the germline V gene are GTSNPN and SVGIG (reference sequence). V was pared by 0 bases and J by 4 bases, with 12 bases between. The CDR3 contains 14 residues. The CDR3 DNA reads as TGTGCCTGGAGTGTATCAGGGTTCCGCACTGAAGCTTTCTTT. Protein product: CAWSVSGFRTEAFF. Filled out from reference TRBV30 and TRBJ1-1, the complete variable domain reads SQTIHQWPATLVQPVGSPLSLECTVEGTSNPNLYWYRQAAGRGLQLLFYSVGIGQISSEVPQNLSASRPQDRQFILSSKKLLLSDSGFYLCAWSVSGFRTEAFFGQGTRLTVV.

This clone was recorded only once. This chain uses TRBV7-2 with TRBJ1-2; perhaps TRBD1 as D (5 bases). V was clipped by 4 bases and J by 8 bases, with 20 bases between them. The CDR3 runs to 15 residues. Per germline, CDR1 SGHTA and CDR2 FQGNSA. CDR3 sequence reads: CASSSPGAGPGGYTF. CDR3 coding DNA: TGTGCCAGCAGCTCACCCGGGGCCGGCCCCGGGGGCTACACCTTC.

The CDR3 DNA reads as TGCAGCGTCCTAGGACAGGGGCACACTGAAGCTTTCTTT. It yields the protein CSVLGQGHTEAFF. The J gene is TRBJ1-1, the V gene TRBV29-1, with 9 bases that match TRBD1. CDR3 length: 13 residues. Germline values: CDR1 SQVTM, CDR2 ANQGSEA. V trimming: 6 bases; J trimming: 3 bases; junction bases outside the gene matches: 5.

V usage is TRBV2 and J usage is TRBJ1-1; D not resolved. The CDR3 sequence is 12 residues long. Trimming removed 7 bases from V and 11 bases from J, with 17 bases in between. CDR1 is SNHLY and CDR2 is FYNNEI in the germline V gene. CDR3 residues: CASIARSPYAFF. In DNA, the CDR3 is TGTGCCAGCATAGCTCGGAGCCCCTACGCTTTCTTT.

The chain uses TRBV30 and TRBJ1-5; TRBD1 matches 9 bases. This CDR3 comprises 11 residues. Losses at the gene ends were 5 bases for V and 7 bases for J; bases not matched to a gene: 0. Germline lookup yields CDR1 GTSNPN and CDR2 SVGIG (reference sequence). CDR3 coding DNA: TGTGCCTGGGGGACAGGGCAGCCCCAGCATTTT. It codes for CAWGTGQPQHF. Full variable domain (rest looked up from reference TRBV30 and TRBJ1-5): SQTIHQWPATLVQPVGSPLSLECTVEGTSNPNLYWYRQAAGRGLQLLFYSVGIGQISSEVPQNLSASRPQDRQFILSSKKLLLSDSGFYLCAWGTGQPQHFGDGTRLSIL.

This sequence joins TRBV9 and TRBJ1-5, with a weak D call TRBD1 (6 bases). The germline V gene has CDR1 SGDLS and CDR2 YYNGEE. The CDR3 consists of 15 residues. Trimming took 0 bases from V and 6 from J, leaving 13 bases between them. The CDR3, as DNA: TGTGCCAGCAGCGTAGGGGGGGGCGGGGGTCAGCCCCAGCATTTT. Encoded protein: CASSVGGGGGQPQHF. Variable domain in full (rest from reference TRBV9 and TRBJ1-5): DSGVTQTPKHLITATGQRVTLRCSPRSGDLSVYWYQQSLDQGLQFLIQYYNGEERAKGNILERFSAQQFPDLHSELNLSSLELGDSALYFCASSVGGGGGQPQHFGDGTRLSIL.

The J gene is TRBJ2-2, the V gene TRBV5-1; TRBD1 matches at 8 bases. V dropped 5 bases and J dropped 4; count of bases not matched to a gene: 4. CDR3 length equals 14 residues. Germline-derived CDR1 and CDR2 are SGHRS and YFSETQ. The CDR3 loop is CASRRTGGTGELFF. The CDR3 DNA follows: TGCGCCAGCAGACGCACAGGGGGCACCGGGGAGCTGTTTTTT. The whole variable domain, filled in from reference TRBV5-1 and TRBJ2-2, reads KAGVTQTPRYLIKTRGQQVTLSCSPISGHRSVSWYQQTPGQGLQFLFEYFSETQRNKGNFPGRFSGRQFSNSRSEMNVSTLELGDSALYLCASRRTGGTGELFFGEGSRLTVL.

CDR3 protein: CASSSSSGMGETQYF. The CDR3 DNA sequence: TGCGCCAGCAGCTCATCCAGCGGGATGGGAGAGACCCAGTACTTC. This chain connects TRBV5-1 to TRBJ2-5, with 7 bases fitting TRBD2. CDR3 length: 15 amino acids. Unmatched junction bases numbered 9, after V lost 3 bases and J lost 4 bases. CDR1 and CDR2 (germline): SGHRS, YFSETQ.

The chain links TRBV6-5 to TRBJ1-1, with D possibly being TRBD1 (5 bases). Germline lookup yields CDR1 MNHEY and CDR2 SVGAGI. V lost 2 bases and J 4 bases, leaving 11 bases between the germline ends. CDR3 length: 14 amino acids. CDR3 amino acids: CASSYGGTVTEAFF. CDR3 nucleotides: TGTGCCAGCAGTTACGGAGGGACGGTCACTGAAGCTTTCTTT.

The chain joins TRBV6-1 to TRBJ1-6; D gene ambiguous. The germline gives CDR1 MNHNS, CDR2 SASEGT. The length of the CDR3 is 14 residues. Trimming removed 2 bases at V and 5 bases at J, with 7 bases between. The CDR3 here is CASSEQNHNSPLHF. The CDR3 bases are TGTGCCAGCAGTGAACAGAACCATAATTCACCCCTCCACTTT.

This chain uses TRBV7-6 with TRBJ2-1; D is possibly TRBD2 (6 bases). The V end lost 3 bases, the J end lost 0 bases, and 12 bases lay between the germline ends. The length of the CDR3 is 16 residues. The V gene's germline CDR1 is SGHVS and CDR2 FNYEAQ. CDR3 protein: CASSLGLSRSYNEQFF. The CDR3 nucleotides are TGTGCCAGCAGCTTGGGACTCTCTCGCTCCTACAATGAGCAGTTCTTC.

The chain employs TRBV19 and TRBJ2-1; 7 bases match TRBD1. The CDR3 has 14 residues. Germline CDR1 reads LNHDA; CDR2 reads SQIVND (reference sequence). The V gene end was trimmed by 7 bases and the J gene end by 4 bases; junction bases not matched to a gene: 7. CDR3 nucleotide sequence: TGTGCCAGTAAGGCAGGGGGAAGTTACAATGAGCAGTTCTTC. Residues: CASKAGGSYNEQFF.